This TCR beta chain was observed in a study of identical twins. Via MiXCR, TCRdb re-called the 5' RACE reads, giving one row per CDR3 protein. The table lists approximately 700,000 distinct CDR3 sequences, around a sixth of them singletons. V lost 6 bases to trimming and J lost 6 bases, with 8 bases between them. The CDR3 sequence is 11 residues long. Germline loops: CDR1 MNHEY, CDR2 SMNVEV (reference sequence). The same specimen was also included in a second study, on T cells expressing NK-cell markers. Per that study: Nothing established the HCMV specificity of expanded NKG2C+ T cell clones.

The TCR comes from a woman in her late teens or twenties in good health. The specimen sequenced was PBMCs. The J gene is TRBJ1-2, the V gene TRBV27; no definite D call. CDR3 nucleotides: TGTGCCAGCAGGAGTACGGATGGCTACACCTTC. It codes for CASRSTDGYTF.